Given below is one TCR beta chain in context. Sequencing was performed with immunoSEQ multiplex PCR; in TCRdb, only in-frame clones are kept and a portion is missing. Of almost 200,000 clones listed, 89% are singletons. The sample originates from a study of blood T cell repertoires in COVID-19. The CDR3 loop spans 16 amino acids. Germline V gene data show CDR1 as LGHNA and CDR2 as YNFKEQ. V was clipped by 3 bases and J by 5 bases; unmatched bases: 3. The TCR originated in a woman aged 18-29 years who had recovered from COVID-19. The material sequenced was PBMCs or T cells enriched from blood (not recorded which). The chain combines TRBV4-2 with TRBJ2-5; 16 bases match TRBD2. The CDR3 sequence: CASSHGTSGGAETQYF. CDR3 sequence (DNA): TGTGCCAGCAGCCACGGGACTAGCGGGGGGGCGGAGACCCAGTACTTC.